This entry concerns a single TCR beta chain. The sample belongs to a study of T cell changes during pregnancy in multiple sclerosis. TCRdb's table, derived via immunoSEQ multiplex PCR, lists solely in-frame clones and lacks some. Of tens of thousands of clones listed, around 92% are singletons. Trimming stripped 4 bases from V and 2 bases from J, with 13 bases between. Germline CDR1 SGHVS, CDR2 FNYEAQ. The CDR3 consists of 15 residues. This specimen consisted of CD4+ T cells from peripheral blood mononuclear cells, obtained after pregnancy. The gene calls are TRBV7-6 and TRBJ2-3; no firm D call. This sequence was found in a female donor with multiple sclerosis, enrolled in a pregnancy study. The DNA for the CDR3 is TGTGCCAGCAGCTCGATGGCGGCGAACACAGATACGCAGTATTTT. Translating it yields CASSSMAANTDTQYF.